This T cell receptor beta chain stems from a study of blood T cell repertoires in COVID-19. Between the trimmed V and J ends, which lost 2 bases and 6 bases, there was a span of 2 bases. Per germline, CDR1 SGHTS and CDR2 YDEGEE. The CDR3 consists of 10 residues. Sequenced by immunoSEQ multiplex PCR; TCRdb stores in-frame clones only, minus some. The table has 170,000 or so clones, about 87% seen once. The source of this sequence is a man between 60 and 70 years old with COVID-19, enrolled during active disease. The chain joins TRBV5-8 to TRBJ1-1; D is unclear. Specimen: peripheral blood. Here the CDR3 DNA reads TGTGCCAGCAGCTTCGCTGAAGCTTTCTTT. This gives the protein CASSFAEAFF.